The rows below give T cell receptor beta chains drawn from one sample of a study of cytomegalovirus exposure and HLA in healthy donors. Profiled with immunoSEQ multiplex PCR; TCRdb holds only in-frame clones, not every one. The sample totals roughly 80,000 clones. Sequencing input: PBMCs. The receptors shown here come from a girl aged 10-17 years in good health and CMV-seropositive. The CDR3 runs from the conserved cysteine through the conserved F or W. Each record gives: J gene, D gene, V gene, CDR3 protein, CDR3 DNA. The D gene is left open where the match is weak.

TRBJ1-2 | NA | TRBV6-6 | CASSPQGPSGGYTF | TGTGCCAGCAGTCCACAGGGTCCTTCGGGCGGCTACACCTTC
TRBJ2-7 | NA | TRBV18 | CASSLTRESRRYEQYF | TGTGCCAGCTCCCTCACCCGAGAAAGTCGTCGGTACGAGCAGTACTTC
TRBJ1-2 | NA | TRBV7-3 | CASSLTPEGGYGYTF | TGTGCCAGCAGCTTAACACCGGAAGGGGGCTATGGCTACACCTTC
TRBJ1-2 | NA | TRBV7-9 | CASSTDPMPGYTF | TGTGCCAGCAGCACCGATCCTATGCCCGGCTACACCTTC
TRBJ2-1 | NA | TRBV29-1 | CSVEDFSSSYNEQFF | TGCAGCGTTGAAGATTTTAGTAGTTCCTACAATGAGCAGTTCTTC
TRBJ2-1 | NA | TRBV23-1 | CASSQLRLFF | TGCGCCAGCAGTCAATTGAGGCTGTTCTTC
TRBJ1-4 | NA | TRBV28 | CASSELRDINEKLFF | TGTGCCAGCAGCGAACTCCGGGACATTAATGAAAAACTGTTTTTT
TRBJ2-5 | TRBD2 | TRBV29-1 | CSVDGSGGRGARETQYF | TGCAGCGTTGATGGCAGCGGGGGAAGGGGCGCAAGAGAGACCCAGTACTTC
TRBJ1-6 | NA | TRBV4-1 | CASSQGGGDGYSPLHF | TGCGCCAGCAGCCAGGGGGGTGGGGACGGCTATTCACCCCTCCACTTT
TRBJ2-5 | NA | TRBV5-1 | CASSLSSVVLEETQYF | TGCGCCAGCAGCTTGAGTTCGGTTGTGTTGGAGGAGACCCAGTACTTC
TRBJ1-1 | TRBD1 | TRBV5-4 | CASSLQGGGTEAFF | TGTGCCAGCAGCCTACAGGGGGGGGGCACTGAAGCTTTCTTT
TRBJ2-1 | TRBD1 | TRBV5-1 | CASSYLPGQGRNEQFF | TGCGCCAGCAGCTACCTGCCGGGACAGGGCCGGAATGAGCAGTTCTTC
TRBJ1-1 | NA | TRBV28 | CASSARGFRAFF | TGTGCCAGCAGTGCTCGGGGTTTCCGAGCTTTCTTT
TRBJ2-7 | TRBD1 | TRBV5-4 | CASSSPGQGALNEYF | TGTGCCAGCAGTAGTCCGGGACAGGGGGCGCTTAACGAGTACTTC
TRBJ2-7 | NA | TRBV4-3 | CASSQMRGAYEQYF | TGCGCCAGCAGCCAGATGAGAGGCGCCTACGAGCAGTACTTC
TRBJ1-1 | NA | TRBV9 | CASSLTGPEAFF | TGTGCCAGCAGCCTGACAGGCCCTGAAGCTTTCTTT
TRBJ2-7 | NA | TRBV6-1 | CASSEARNTYEQYF | TGTGCCAGCAGTGAGGCCAGGAATACCTACGAGCAGTACTTC
TRBJ1-1 | NA | TRBV6-5 | CASSTSGTEAFF | TGTGCCAGCAGTACCTCGGGGACTGAAGCTTTCTTT
TRBJ2-2 | TRBD1 | TRBV30 | CAWNRGDAGELFF | TGTGCCTGGAACAGGGGCGACGCCGGGGAGCTGTTTTTT
TRBJ1-1 | NA | TRBV10-1 | CASRACQGNTEAFF | TGCGCCAGCAGGGCATGTCAGGGGAACACTGAAGCTTTCTTT
TRBJ1-1 | NA | TRBV7-2 | CASSYEMDRTEAFF | TGTGCCAGCAGCTACGAAATGGACAGAACTGAAGCTTTCTTT
TRBJ2-7 | NA | TRBV7-9 | CASSPETAVSSYEQYF | TGTGCCAGCAGCCCCGAGACAGCCGTTAGCTCCTACGAGCAGTACTTC
TRBJ2-7 | NA | TRBV11-2 | CASSLDTRGGNYEQYF | TGTGCCAGCAGCTTAGATACGAGGGGGGGCAATTACGAGCAGTACTTC
TRBJ1-1 | TRBD1 | TRBV6-5 | CASSPRTGGYEDFF | TGTGCCAGCAGTCCCCGGACAGGGGGCTATGAAGATTTCTTT
TRBJ1-2 | TRBD1 | TRBV6-5 | CASSYSGTGGGGYTF | TGTGCCAGCAGTTACTCGGGGACAGGGGGCGGTGGCTACACCTTC
TRBJ2-2 | TRBD2 | TRBV7-2 | CASGQRGGPLNTGELFF | TGTGCCAGCGGTCAACGCGGGGGGCCCCTGAACACCGGGGAGCTGTTTTTT
TRBJ1-2 | TRBD1 | TRBV19 | CASSIVAGGNYGYTF | TGTGCCAGTAGTATAGTGGCAGGGGGCAACTATGGCTACACCTTC
TRBJ1-1 | NA | TRBV11-2 | CASRSDRNTEAFF | TGTGCCAGCAGGAGCGACAGGAACACTGAAGCTTTCTTT
TRBJ1-2 | NA | TRBV13 | CASSLGVGRTVKGYTF | TGTGCCAGCAGCTTAGGAGTGGGGAGAACGGTAAAGGGCTACACCTTC
TRBJ2-1 | NA | TRBV7-9 | CASSRTSYHNEQFF | TGTGCCAGCAGCCGAACTAGCTACCACAATGAGCAGTTCTTC
TRBJ2-3 | NA | TRBV27 | CASSFGGADTQYF | TGTGCCAGCAGTTTTGGAGGGGCTGATACGCAGTATTTT
TRBJ2-7 | TRBD2 | TRBV27 | CASGGVPIYEQYF | TGTGCCAGCGGGGGGGTTCCGATATACGAGCAGTACTTC
TRBJ1-6 | NA | TRBV4-3 | CASSLGTAGGPLHF | TGCGCCAGCAGCCTCGGGACTGCCGGGGGGCCCCTCCACTTT
TRBJ1-6 | TRBD1 | TRBV4-2 | CASSQEHPGQPNSPLHF | TGTGCCAGCAGCCAAGAACACCCGGGACAGCCTAATTCACCCCTCCACTTT
TRBJ1-2 | NA | TRBV29-1 | CSVGLGSYGYTF | TGCAGCGTGGGGCTCGGAAGCTATGGCTACACCTTC
TRBJ1-6 | TRBD1 | TRBV18 | CASSPPRMGQGLSPLHF | TGTGCCAGCTCACCACCTCGAATGGGACAGGGATTGTCACCCCTCCACTTT
TRBJ1-3 | NA | TRBV7-2 | CASSSRMGNTIYF | TGTGCCAGCAGCTCTAGAATGGGAAACACCATATATTTT
TRBJ2-2 | TRBD2 | TRBV4-3 | CASSPSGGSTGELFF | TGCGCCAGCAGTCCTAGCGGGGGCTCCACCGGGGAGCTGTTTTTT
TRBJ2-3 | NA | TRBV7-7 | CASSLSQATDTQYF | TGTGCTAGCAGCTTATCGCAGGCCACAGATACGCAGTATTTT
TRBJ1-2 | TRBD1 | TRBV5-4 | CASSPTTGIYGYTF | TGTGCCAGCAGCCCGACGACAGGGATCTATGGCTACACCTTC
TRBJ1-2 | NA | TRBV27 | CASSLVGGEYGYTF | TGTGCCAGCAGTTTAGTAGGGGGGGAATATGGCTACACCTTC
TRBJ1-4 | TRBD1 | TRBV11-1 | CASSIGTDEKLFF | TGTGCCAGCAGCATCGGGACAGATGAAAAACTGTTTTTT